This T cell receptor beta chain is from a study of control samples from healthy donors and cancer patients. This table comes from immunoSEQ multiplex PCR, and its TCRdb copy is limited to in-frame clones, with some not included. The sample includes 150,000 or so clones, around nine tenths of them seen just once. Sequenced input: blood. The TCR sequence derives from a man younger than 35 in good health.

CDR3 region: CASTPGLTNTGELFF. CDR3 nucleotides: TGTGCCAGCACCCCGGGACTCACGAACACCGGGGAGCTGTTTTTT. The chain joins TRBV9 to TRBJ2-2, with D possibly TRBD2 on 6 matching bases. Germline V CDR1 and CDR2: SGDLS, YYNGEE. Trimming removed 6 bases from V and 0 bases from J, with 12 bases in between. This CDR3 has 15 amino acids.